What follows are 21 T cell receptor beta chains derived from one specimen sequenced in a study of blood T cell repertoires in COVID-19 (dated by TCRdb to 2018 to 2020). The library came from the immunoSEQ multiplex PCR assay. TCRdb provides this immuneACCESS table in a form limited to in-frame rearrangements. Some clones are lacking; in checked studies, under half of them reflect an unresolved V gene, and why the rest are absent is not known. The sample records approximately 210,000 clones, almost 85% of which are singletons. The ten largest clones represent 15% of the sample. Sample: PBMCs or T cells enriched from blood (not recorded which). The receptors stem from a man between 35 and 55 years old who had recovered from COVID-19.

The CDR3 nucleotides are TGTGCCAGCAGTGGAGGGGATAAAGGGACGAAAGATACGCAGTATTTT. Translation: CASSGGDKGTKDTQYF. V gene TRBV28 combines with J gene TRBJ2-3, with a weak D call TRBD2 (6 bases). With 5 bases removed from V and 5 bases from J, the gap between germline ends came to 20 bases. The CDR3 has 16 amino acids. CDR1 and CDR2 from the germline V gene are MDHEN and SYDVKM.

The chain couples TRBV13 to TRBJ1-6; 7 nucleotides match TRBD1. CDR1 and CDR2 (germline): PRHDT, FYEKMQ (reference sequence). The V and J ends lost 6 bases and 3 bases, in that order; junction bases with no gene match: 11. This CDR3 is 17 amino acids long. In DNA, the CDR3 is TGTGCCAGCAGTCGAGCGACAGGGCTCAACTATAATTCACCCCTCCACTTT. Amino acid sequence: CASSRATGLNYNSPLHF.

The gene calls are TRBV19 and TRBJ1-2, with D possibly being TRBD1 (5 bases). Per germline, CDR1 LNHDA and CDR2 SQIVND (reference sequence). This CDR3 region has 13 residues. V was trimmed by 9 bases and J by 3 bases, leaving 14 bases between them. Here the CDR3 DNA reads TGTGCCAGCCACGCGGGACGTCACTATGGCTACACCTTC. This translates into CASHAGRHYGYTF.

The chain carries TRBV30 and TRBJ2-1, with a tentative D call TRBD1 (5 bases). The CDR3 extends over 14 amino acids. Germline V gives CDR1 GTSNPN, CDR2 SVGIG (reference sequence). V lost 0 bases and J 5 bases, leaving 11 bases between the germline ends. CDR3 in DNA: TGTGCCTGGAGTGTCCGGGCAGGGAACAATGAGCAGTTCTTC. It is translated as CAWSVRAGNNEQFF.

The chain couples TRBV6-1 to TRBJ2-1, with TRBD2 matching over 15 bases. In germline, CDR1 is MNHNS, CDR2 SASEGT. V dropped 4 bases and J dropped 12; count of bases not matched to a gene: 13. The CDR3 consists of 17 residues. The CDR3 DNA reads as TGTGCCAGCAGTGGCCGGACTAGCGGGGGGGCCGGAGGTGCGCAGTTCTTC. Amino acids: CASSGRTSGGAGGAQFF.

The V call is TRBV28, the J call TRBJ1-2; a possible D gene is TRBD1 (6 bases). This CDR3 spans 13 amino acids. The V end was cut by 4 bases, the J end by 6 bases, with 12 bases between. In germline, CDR1 is MDHEN, CDR2 SYDVKM. CDR3 nucleotides: TGTGCCAGCAGTTACAGGGCGGGTAATGGCTACACCTTC. Translating gives CASSYRAGNGYTF.

V and J are TRBV4-3 and TRBJ2-5, with 9 bases matching TRBD2. This CDR3 has 20 amino acids. V trimming: 2 bases; J trimming: 0 bases; junction bases outside the gene matches: 16. CDR1 LGHNA and CDR2 YSLEER come from the germline V gene. The chain's CDR3 is CASSQNWGSGGQTYQETQYF. DNA of the CDR3: TGCGCCAGCAGCCAAAATTGGGGTAGCGGGGGCCAAACGTACCAAGAGACCCAGTACTTC.

The chain links TRBV5-1 to TRBJ1-1; possibly TRBD1 for D (5 bases). Germline V gene sequence: CDR1 SGHRS, CDR2 YFSETQ. The CDR3 loop spans 13 amino acids. Trimming removed 5 bases at V and 5 bases at J, with 13 bases between. The CDR3 DNA is TGCGCCAGCAGACCCCCGGGGGGGACTGAAGCTTTCTTT. This encodes CASRPPGGTEAFF.

This clone turned up a few times. This sequence joins TRBV7-8 and TRBJ2-5; 7 bases match TRBD2. The V segment lost 2 bases and the J segment 5 bases; nucleotides outside the gene matches: 11. CDR3 length: 16 residues. CDR1 and CDR2 (germline): SGHVS, FQNEAQ. Here the CDR3 DNA reads TGTGCCAGCAGCTTATCCGCGTCGGGAGGCCCTGAGACCCAGTACTTC. Translating it yields CASSLSASGGPETQYF.

The chain recombines TRBV5-4 with TRBJ1-2; D might be TRBD1 (6 bases). The CDR3 covers 14 residues. Germline V lookup: CDR1 SGHNT, CDR2 YYREEE (reference sequence). V was trimmed by 4 bases and J by 1 base, leaving 11 bases between them. In DNA, the CDR3 is TGTGCCAGCAGCGCCGCACAGGGTAACTATGGCTACACCTTC. Translation gives CASSAAQGNYGYTF.

This clone was seen repeatedly, ten times or more. The same CDR3 also results from other DNA sequences found in this sample. The chain couples TRBV12-3 or TRBV12-4 to TRBJ1-1, with D hard to call. The CDR3 has 13 residues. Trimming took 1 base from V and 1 from J, leaving 4 bases between them. The CDR3 is CASSLGPNTEAFF. Written as DNA, the CDR3 is TGTGCCAGCAGTTTAGGGCCGAACACTGAAGCTTTCTTT.

The chain links TRBV5-8 to TRBJ1-1; 8 nucleotides align to TRBD1. The V and J ends lost 2 bases and 4 bases, in that order; junction bases with no gene match: 7. The CDR3 covers 15 residues. Germline V gene lookup returns CDR1 SGHTS and CDR2 YDEGEE. CDR3 nucleotide sequence: TGTGCCAGCAGCTTTCAGGGGGCCTTACCCACTGAAGCTTTCTTT. Translating gives CASSFQGALPTEAFF.

J is TRBJ2-7 and V is TRBV29-1; TRBD1 aligns across 7 bases. Germline trimming cut 7 bases from V and 3 bases from J; bases unmatched to any gene: 9. CDR1 SQVTM and CDR2 ANQGSEA come from the germline V gene. The CDR3 extends over 13 amino acids. The CDR3 loop reads CSAEGDRDYEQYF. Here the CDR3 DNA reads TGCAGCGCCGAGGGCGACAGGGACTACGAGCAGTACTTC.

This chain links TRBV5-8 with TRBJ2-5; 9 bases fit TRBD1. V lost 4 bases, J lost 6 bases, and 10 bases stayed unmatched. Germline CDR1 and CDR2: SGHTS and YDEGEE. This CDR3 comprises 15 residues. The CDR3 here is CASSLPTGGGKTQYF. In DNA form, the CDR3 reads TGTGCCAGCAGCCTGCCTACAGGGGGCGGGAAGACCCAGTACTTC.

The V gene is TRBV5-1, the J gene TRBJ2-6; 11 bases are shared with TRBD1. The CDR3 is 18 residues long. From germline, CDR1 is SGHRS and CDR2 YFSETQ. J lost 1 base, V lost 5 bases, and 8 bases had no gene match. In DNA, the CDR3 is TGCGCCAGCAGTTACCTCGGGACAGGGGGTTCTGGGGCCAACGTCCTGACTTTC. Translating gives CASSYLGTGGSGANVLTF.

This sequence joins TRBV27 and TRBJ2-7, with 7 bases fitting TRBD1. Losses at the gene ends were 2 bases for V and 2 bases for J; bases not matched to a gene: 0. CDR1 is MNHEY, CDR2 SMNVEV, per germline (reference sequence). There are 13 residues in the CDR3. The CDR3 nucleotides are TGTGCCAGCAGTTTACAGGGGGCCTACGAGCAGTACTTC. Its protein is CASSLQGAYEQYF.

The gene calls are TRBV29-1 and TRBJ2-7, with a possible D match to TRBD2 (5 bases). Between the trimmed V and J ends, which lost 4 bases and 0 bases, there was a span of 10 bases. CDR1 is SQVTM, CDR2 ANQGSEA, per germline. This CDR3 is built from 13 residues. The CDR3: CSVVWESSYEQYF. The DNA of the CDR3 is TGCAGCGTTGTATGGGAGAGCTCCTACGAGCAGTACTTC.

The chain uses TRBV4-1 and TRBJ1-1; 9 bases agree with TRBD1. The CDR3 consists of 14 residues. The V segment lost 4 bases and the J segment 4 bases; nucleotides outside the gene matches: 4. Per the germline V gene, CDR1 is MGHRA and CDR2 is YSYEKL. DNA for the CDR3: TGCGCCAGCAGCCGCCCACAGGGGGCCACTGAAGCTTTCTTT. Encoded protein: CASSRPQGATEAFF.

The CDR3 nucleotides read TGTGCCAGCAGTTTAGGTGGGGCAGGCCGCTATGGCTACACCTTC. Protein sequence: CASSLGGAGRYGYTF. V is TRBV27 and J is TRBJ1-2; D may be TRBD1 (5 bases). This CDR3 is 15 amino acids long. Germline CDR1 and CDR2: MNHEY and SMNVEV (reference sequence). Trimming stripped 2 bases from V and 4 bases from J, with 14 bases between.

The V call is TRBV5-1, the J call TRBJ2-2; D unresolved. In germline, CDR1 is SGHRS, CDR2 YFSETQ. Trimming removed 4 bases at V and 2 bases at J, with 15 bases between. The CDR3 loop spans 16 amino acids. The CDR3 DNA sequence: TGCGCCAGCAGCGTCCAGACTGGCCTCAACACCGGGGAGCTGTTTTTT. Translated: CASSVQTGLNTGELFF.

The J gene is TRBJ2-7, the V gene TRBV24-1; the match to TRBD2 covers 13 bases. The length of the CDR3 is 15 residues. Germline V gene sequence: CDR1 KGHDR, CDR2 SFDVKD. V lost 5 bases to trimming and J lost 4 bases; unmatched junction nucleotides: 4. The CDR3 loop is CATSAGTSGKYEQYF. CDR3 sequence (DNA): TGTGCCACCAGTGCCGGGACTAGCGGGAAGTACGAGCAGTACTTC.